Following are 30 T cell receptor beta chains from one sample sequenced in a study of blood T cell dynamics during melanoma immunotherapy. Documented time point: pre-treatment baseline. Sequencing used immunoSEQ multiplex PCR; TCRdb keeps in-frame clones, though not all of them. The table has roughly 17,000 clones, roughly 80% seen once. This specimen consisted of blood, obtained from a patient treated with checkpoint blockade. The receptors derive from a human donor with melanoma.

This chain joins TRBV27 and TRBJ2-7; a possible D gene is TRBD1 (5 bases). Germline V gene sequence: CDR1 MNHEY, CDR2 SMNVEV (reference sequence). The CDR3 has 17 amino acids. Trimming cost V 5 bases and J 3 bases, with 23 bases left between them. The CDR3 DNA reads TGTGCCAGCAGTAGCAGGGCACCCCCTCATAGACACTACGAGCAGTACTTC. This encodes CASSSRAPPHRHYEQYF.

This rearrangement joins TRBV29-1 to TRBJ1-3, with a possible D match to TRBD1 (5 bases). Germline CDR1 SQVTM, CDR2 ANQGSEA. This CDR3 has 15 amino acids. V gave up 0 bases and J gave up 4 bases, with 13 bases separating them. CDR3 in DNA: TGCAGCGTTGAAGAGCAGTCAGGGAGGGGAAACACCATATATTTT. The encoded protein is CSVEEQSGRGNTIYF.

CDR3 sequence reads: CASIAGGTEAFF. CDR3 coding DNA: TGTGCCAGCATTGCAGGGGGAACTGAAGCTTTCTTT. This chain connects TRBV2 to TRBJ1-1, with 7 bases lining up with TRBD1. In germline, CDR1 is SNHLY, CDR2 FYNNEI. CDR3 length equals 12 residues. V trimming: 7 bases; J trimming: 5 bases; junction bases outside the gene matches: 4.

V usage is TRBV28 and J usage is TRBJ2-3; 7 nucleotides line up with TRBD2. Germline V gene sequence: CDR1 MDHEN, CDR2 SYDVKM. J was trimmed by 2 bases and V by 4 bases; bases with no gene match: 12. The CDR3 has 17 residues. The CDR3: CASSSLTSETYTDTQYF. The CDR3 nucleotides read TGTGCCAGCAGTTCCCTCACTAGCGAGACTTACACAGATACGCAGTATTTT.

This clone showed up just a few times. The chain uses TRBV30 and TRBJ2-5; D is perhaps TRBD1 (5 bases). Trimming took 2 bases from V and 1 from J, leaving 11 bases between them. CDR1 and CDR2 from the germline V gene are GTSNPN and SVGIG (reference sequence). CDR3 length equals 14 residues. The CDR3 coding sequence is TGTGCCTGGAGTAAAGACAGACGCCAAGAGACCCAGTACTTC. Protein product: CAWSKDRRQETQYF.

This sequence joins TRBV7-3 and TRBJ2-1; maybe TRBD1 (6 bases). Looked up from germline, CDR1 is SGHTA and CDR2 is FQGTGA. Trimming shortened V by 1 base and J by 9 bases, and 10 bases separated the two germline ends. This CDR3 contains 13 residues. The CDR3 DNA is TGTGCCAGCAGCTTAAGTCAGGGGACTGAGCAGTTCTTC. This codes for CASSLSQGTEQFF. Together with reference TRBV7-3 and TRBJ2-1, the CDR3 gives the full variable domain: GAGVSQTPSNKVTEKGKYVELRCDPISGHTALYWYRQSLGQGPEFLIYFQGTGAADDSGLPNDRFFAVRPEGSVSTLKIQRTERGDSAVYLCASSLSQGTEQFFGPGTRLTVL.

The V and J genes are TRBV5-4 and TRBJ2-7; D could derive from TRBD1 or TRBD2 (5 bases each). Trimming shortened V by 2 bases and J by 6 bases, and 6 bases separated the two germline ends. The CDR3 length is 11 residues. Germline assignment: CDR1 SGHNT and CDR2 YYREEE (reference sequence). In DNA, the CDR3 is TGTGCCAGCAGCTTTGGGGGCGAGCAGTACTTC. This sequence encodes CASSFGGEQYF.

As to this clone: Mismatch with germline at one junction end may stem from a read error. The chain couples TRBV7-7 to TRBJ2-1; D unclear. CDR1 is SSHAT, CDR2 FNYEAQ, per germline (reference sequence). This CDR3 region has 12 residues. CDR3 sequence reads: CASRIHDNEQFF. In nucleotides, the CDR3 is TGTGCTAGCAGAATTCATGACAATGAGCAGTTCTTC.

This sequence joins TRBV23-1 and TRBJ1-1, with D unresolved. TRBV23-1 is an ORF, with its function uncertain. The CDR3 contains 14 residues. The V end was cut by 0 bases, the J end by 2 bases, with 7 bases between. The CDR3 nucleotides are TGCGCCAGCAGTCAATCGCTGCAAAACACTGAAGCTTTCTTT. Encoded protein: CASSQSLQNTEAFF.

The chain is built from TRBV7-2 and TRBJ1-1; D is uncertain. With 0 bases removed from V and 1 base from J, the gap between germline ends came to 6 bases. The CDR3 has 14 amino acids. Germline V gene sequence: CDR1 SGHTA, CDR2 FQGNSA. Here the CDR3 DNA reads TGTGCCAGCAGCTTAGCCACGGGGAACACTGAAGCTTTCTTT. Protein: CASSLATGNTEAFF.

The V call is TRBV28, the J call TRBJ1-5, with TRBD1 matching 8 bases. The germline V gene encodes CDR1 MDHEN and CDR2 SYDVKM. CDR3 length equals 14 residues. The trim removed 6 bases at V and 6 bases at J, leaving 7 bases unmatched. The CDR3 loop reads CASSSDRVLQPQHF. The CDR3 DNA sequence: TGTGCCAGCAGCTCGGACAGGGTGCTTCAGCCCCAGCATTTT.

This clone was seen more than once but under ten times. This chain connects TRBV20-1 to TRBJ2-3, with D unclear. The CDR3 extends over 11 amino acids. Germline assignment: CDR1 DFQATT and CDR2 SNEGSKA (reference sequence). Trimming left V 2 bases short and J 3 bases short, with 3 bases between. The CDR3 DNA reads as TGCAGTGCTAGAATTACAGATACGCAGTATTTT. Amino acid sequence: CSARITDTQYF.

This chain uses TRBV10-3 with TRBJ2-2; 8 nucleotides match TRBD1. V trimming: 4 bases; J trimming: 3 bases; junction bases outside the gene matches: 10. The CDR3 spans 17 residues. CDR1 is ENHRY, CDR2 SYGVKD, per germline. The CDR3 loop is CAISARGQGADTGELFF. CDR3 sequence (DNA): TGTGCCATCAGTGCTAGAGGGCAGGGGGCGGACACCGGGGAGCTGTTTTTT.

This chain joins TRBV6-6 and TRBJ1-5, with 8 bases lining up with TRBD1. The J segment lost 2 bases and the V segment lost 6 bases, leaving 6 bases of the junction unmatched. The CDR3 is made up of 15 amino acids. Germline values: CDR1 MNHNY, CDR2 SVGAGI (reference sequence). The CDR3 sequence: CASSSSTGGNQPQHF. CDR3 in DNA: TGTGCCAGCAGCTCCTCGACAGGGGGCAATCAGCCCCAGCATTTT.

V gene TRBV11-2 combines with J gene TRBJ2-1; no definite D call. Per germline, CDR1 SGHAT and CDR2 FQNNGV. Trimming stripped 1 base from V and 2 bases from J, with 9 bases between. The CDR3 is 15 amino acids. The CDR3 loop reads CASSLAIRTYNEQFF. CDR3 coding DNA: TGTGCCAGCAGCTTAGCGATTAGGACCTACAATGAGCAGTTCTTC. The full variable domain, rest sourced from reference TRBV11-2 and TRBJ2-1, is EAGVAQSPRYKIIEKRQSVAFWCNPISGHATLYWYQQILGQGPKLLIQFQNNGVVDDSQLPKDRFSAERLKGVDSTLKIQPAKLEDSAVYLCASSLAIRTYNEQFFGPGTRLTVL.

The chain combines TRBV28 with TRBJ2-3; D remains ambiguous. V gave up 5 bases and J gave up 1 base, with 10 bases separating them. CDR1 is MDHEN and CDR2 is SYDVKM in the germline V gene. CDR3 size: 14 residues. CDR3 protein: CASSPDRRTDTQYF. In DNA, the CDR3 is TGTGCCAGCAGTCCGGACCGCCGCACAGATACGCAGTATTTT.

The chain is built from TRBV28 and TRBJ2-7; 16 bases align to TRBD2. Germline loops: CDR1 MDHEN, CDR2 SYDVKM. The CDR3 has 14 amino acids. The J segment lost 5 bases and the V segment lost 6 bases, leaving 1 base of the junction unmatched. The chain's CDR3 is CASSGTSGRDEQYF. In nucleotides, the CDR3 is TGTGCCAGCAGCGGGACTAGCGGGAGGGACGAGCAGTACTTC. Together with reference TRBV28 and TRBJ2-7, the CDR3 gives the full variable domain: DVKVTQSSRYLVKRTGEKVFLECVQDMDHENMFWYRQDPGLGLRLIYFSYDVKMKEKGDIPEGYSVSREKKERFSLILESASTNQTSMYLCASSGTSGRDEQYFGPGTRLTVT.

This sequence joins TRBV11-3 and TRBJ2-7, with 9 bases matching TRBD2. The CDR3 length is 18 residues. After removal of 3 bases from V and 2 bases from J, the junction contained 14 bases not matched to a gene. Germline assignment: CDR1 SGHNT and CDR2 YENEEA. The CDR3 protein is CASSLERGGRAEAYEQYF. The CDR3 region has the DNA TGTGCCAGCAGCTTGGAGCGAGGCGGGAGGGCCGAAGCCTACGAGCAGTACTTC.

Concerning this clone itself: The same CDR3 arises from other DNA sequences in this sample as well. The chain has TRBV11-2 and TRBJ2-2; D not certain. V lost 1 base and J 0 bases, leaving 6 bases between the germline ends. The CDR3 has 15 amino acids. Germline V lookup: CDR1 SGHAT, CDR2 FQNNGV. CDR3 residues: CASSLGQTNTGELFF. The CDR3 DNA is TGTGCCAGCAGCTTAGGACAAACGAACACCGGGGAGCTGTTTTTT.

This clone was recorded a few times. The genes are TRBV30 and TRBJ2-1; 9 positions match TRBD1. The CDR3 consists of 15 residues. Germline assignment: CDR1 GTSNPN and CDR2 SVGIG (reference sequence). J lost 2 bases, V lost 5 bases, and 7 bases had no gene match. The CDR3 reads CAWGTGKRPYNEQFF. The CDR3 DNA reads as TGTGCCTGGGGGACAGGGAAGCGCCCCTACAATGAGCAGTTCTTC.

This clone has only a few counts. The V gene is TRBV13, the J gene TRBJ2-2; 13 positions agree with TRBD2. CDR3 size: 18 residues. CDR1 is PRHDT, CDR2 FYEKMQ, per germline (reference sequence). V gave up 2 bases and J gave up 0 bases; unmatched junction bases: 3. The CDR3 reads CASSLPGLAGTNTGELFF. In DNA form, the CDR3 reads TGTGCCAGCAGCTTACCGGGACTAGCGGGGACGAACACCGGGGAGCTGTTTTTT. The variable domain in full, with the rest retrieved from reference TRBV13 and TRBJ2-2, is AAGVIQSPRHLIKEKRETATLKCYPIPRHDTVYWYQQGPGQDPQFLISFYEKMQSDKGSIPDRFSAQQFSDYHSELNMSSLELGDSALYFCASSLPGLAGTNTGELFFGEGSRLTVL.

V usage is TRBV7-6 and J usage is TRBJ2-1; TRBD2 agrees at 7 bases. Germline values: CDR1 SGHVS, CDR2 FNYEAQ. Germline trimming cut 2 bases from V and 8 bases from J; bases unmatched to any gene: 9. The CDR3 loop spans 15 amino acids. The CDR3 loop is CASSLSVRSGDEQFF. The CDR3 nucleotides are TGTGCCAGCAGCTTATCTGTGAGGAGCGGGGATGAGCAGTTCTTC.

J is TRBJ2-3 and V is TRBV7-8; D remains unclear. V was cut by 3 bases and J by 4 bases, with 11 bases left in between. The CDR3 extends over 14 amino acids. Germline lookup yields CDR1 SGHVS and CDR2 FQNEAQ. As DNA, the CDR3 is TGTGCCAGCAGCTTTAAGTCCCCCGCAGATACGCAGTATTTT. This translates into CASSFKSPADTQYF.

The chain couples TRBV9 to TRBJ2-3; tentatively, D is TRBD1 (5 bases). Trimming stripped 0 bases from V and 1 base from J, with 9 bases between. The CDR3 is made up of 15 amino acids. CDR1 SGDLS and CDR2 YYNGEE come from the germline V gene. The CDR3 nucleotides read TGTGCCAGCAGCGTAGTGCCACAGGGCACAGATACGCAGTATTTT. Its translation is CASSVVPQGTDTQYF.

The rearrangement links TRBV11-3 to TRBJ2-1, with D perhaps given as TRBD1 or TRBD2 (7 bases each). CDR3 length: 13 residues. V was pared by 7 bases and J by 9 bases, with 16 bases between. Germline-derived CDR1 and CDR2 are SGHNT and YENEEA. This chain's CDR3 is CASKKAGGGEQFF. As DNA, the CDR3 is TGTGCCAGCAAAAAGGCAGGGGGGGGTGAGCAGTTCTTC.

The chain recombines TRBV7-9 with TRBJ2-5; D possibly corresponds to TRBD2 (6 bases). The germline V and J ends were trimmed by 8 bases and 4 bases, with 14 bases remaining between them. This CDR3 spans 13 amino acids. CDR1 SEHNR and CDR2 FQNEAQ come from the germline V gene (reference sequence). DNA for the CDR3: TGTGCCAGCGGCCCGGCGGGGTCAGAGACCCAGTACTTC. Translated: CASGPAGSETQYF.

This clone was counted once. J is TRBJ1-3 and V is TRBV28; 7 nucleotides align to TRBD1. Germline V gene data show CDR1 as MDHEN and CDR2 as SYDVKM. This CDR3 contains 14 residues. With 7 bases clipped from V and 2 bases from J, the junction kept 5 bases outside the gene matches. CDR3 loop: CASIRQGAGNTIYF. In DNA, the CDR3 is TGTGCCAGCATTAGGCAGGGGGCTGGAAACACCATATATTTT.

The chain has TRBV28 and TRBJ2-3, with 7 bases fitting TRBD1. J lost 0 bases, V lost 2 bases, and 8 bases had no gene match. Germline V gene data show CDR1 as MDHEN and CDR2 as SYDVKM. The CDR3 sequence is 17 residues long. DNA of the CDR3: TGTGCCAGCAGTTTAGTCGGGGACAGCATTAGCACAGATACGCAGTATTTT. As protein: CASSLVGDSISTDTQYF.

CDR3 in amino acids: CASTDTGHSYEQYF. CDR3 coding DNA: TGTGCCAGCACCGATACAGGGCACTCCTACGAGCAGTACTTC. The J gene is TRBJ2-7, the V gene TRBV6-5; a weak D match, TRBD1 (6 bases). The V and J ends lost 7 bases and 0 bases respectively, with 13 bases between them. This CDR3 contains 14 residues. Germline V gives CDR1 MNHEY, CDR2 SVGAGI.

V and J are TRBV11-2 and TRBJ2-5, with a tentative D call TRBD2 (6 bases). CDR1 and CDR2 (germline): SGHAT, FQNNGV. The V end lost 3 bases, the J end lost 3 bases, and 14 bases lay between the germline ends. This CDR3 has 15 amino acids. CDR3 bases: TGTGCCAGCAGCTTTGGGGGGACTGCAAAAGAGACCCAGTACTTC. Residues: CASSFGGTAKETQYF.